This T cell receptor (beta chain) was sequenced during a study of CD8+CD57+ T cells in acquired aplastic anemia. The overall study: Yields of DNA that came from sorted CD4+ and CD8+ cells averaged about 3.3 ug.

Profiling of TCR beta VDJ combinations and CDR3 sequences used genomic DNA as template. TCRdb ran MiXCR on the reads and lists one entry per CDR3 protein. The profile shows fewer than 200,000 distinct CDR3 sequences, 71% of them singletons. In regard to this clonotype: At one of its ends the junction is not consistent with the germline gene, which may arise from a read error.

Patients sequenced had flow cytometry evidence of CD8+CD57+ cell expansion. The CDR3 runs to 14 residues. Germline V gene sequence: CDR1 KGHDR, CDR2 SFDVKD. Input material: sorted CD4+, CD8+, or CD8+CD57+ T cells (not recorded which) from PBMCs. The genes are TRBV24-1 and TRBJ2-7, with TRBD2 matching 14 bases. The receptor was isolated from a human donor with aplastic anemia. This CDR3 is CATRLAGGPDEQYF. CDR3 DNA sequence: TGTGCTACCAGACTAGCGGGAGGGCCGGATGAGCAGTACTTC.